Presented here are 9 T cell receptor beta chains from one specimen sequenced in a study of cytomegalovirus exposure and HLA in healthy donors (dated by TCRdb to about 2017). The protocol used for the library was the immunoSEQ multiplex PCR assay. The multiplex PCR relied on a mix of 60 forward primers for TCR Vbeta segments and 13 reverse primers for TCR Jbeta segments. The source is immuneACCESS, and TCRdb retained only in-frame sequences with V and J called. Part of the clones is not carried over; for the studies checked, unresolved V genes explain less than half of this, and the remainder is unexplained. Here the sample has 150,000 or so clones; approximately 71% occur a single time. The ten largest clonotypes hold 2.5% to 4% of the sample. Sequencing was performed on PBMCs. The receptors here all came from a man aged 35 to 55 in good health and CMV-seronegative.

This chain connects TRBV7-9 to TRBJ1-6; the D is unclear. Trimming pared 5 bases from V and 6 bases from J, leaving 11 bases between. The CDR3 covers 14 residues. Germline CDR1 and CDR2: SEHNR and FQNEAQ (reference sequence). The CDR3: CASSERAVNSPLHF. CDR3 nucleotides: TGTGCCAGCAGCGAGAGGGCAGTTAATTCACCCCTCCACTTT. Variable domain in full (rest from reference TRBV7-9 and TRBJ1-6): DTGVSQNPRHKITKRGQNVTFRCDPISEHNRLYWYRQTLGQGPEFLTYFQNEAQLEKSRLLSDRFSAERPKGSFSTLEIQRTEQGDSAMYLCASSERAVNSPLHFGNGTRLTVT.

The chain has TRBV7-9 and TRBJ2-7; a weak D match, TRBD2 (7 bases). V dropped 8 bases and J dropped 5 bases, with 19 bases sitting between them. The CDR3 has 14 residues. Germline V gene sequence: CDR1 SEHNR, CDR2 FQNEAQ (reference sequence). The CDR3 bases are TGTGCCAGCGGCCCGAGAGGGAGGGGGAACGAGCAGTACTTC. The encoded protein is CASGPRGRGNEQYF.

This chain's CDR3 is CSVGQRRLLNPSTDTQYF. DNA of the CDR3: TGCAGCGTTGGGCAGCGCCGACTATTGAACCCTAGCACAGATACGCAGTATTTT. The chain joins TRBV29-1 to TRBJ2-3; D perhaps matches TRBD2 (5 bases). Deletions cut 4 bases from V and 0 bases from J, with 23 bases between. In germline, CDR1 is SQVTM, CDR2 ANQGSEA. CDR3 size: 18 residues.

The chain has TRBV15 and TRBJ2-2, with D perhaps TRBD1 (6 bases). CDR3 length: 13 amino acids. V was cut by 1 base and J by 6 bases, with 6 bases left in between. The germline V gene encodes CDR1 LNHNV and CDR2 YYDKDF (reference sequence). CDR3 DNA: TGTGCCACCAGCAGAGCAGGGGCCGGGGAGCTGTTTTTT. It specifies CATSRAGAGELFF.

The chain uses TRBV27 and TRBJ2-5; D remains ambiguous. The germline gives CDR1 MNHEY, CDR2 SMNVEV (reference sequence). V dropped 7 bases and J dropped 4 bases, with 13 bases sitting between them. The CDR3 runs to 13 residues. In DNA form, the CDR3 reads TGTGCCAGCACCCCTCGAGGTACAGAGACCCAGTACTTC. Its translation is CASTPRGTETQYF.

This chain connects TRBV7-2 to TRBJ1-1; TRBD1 might be the D (5 bases). The CDR3 has 15 amino acids. Trimming took 5 bases from V and 1 from J, leaving 14 bases between them. CDR1 and CDR2 (germline): SGHTA, FQGNSA. The CDR3 reads CASSPGGSGNTEAFF. CDR3 coding DNA: TGTGCCAGCAGCCCCGGGGGGTCCGGGAACACTGAAGCTTTCTTT.

The chain recombines TRBV28 with TRBJ2-7; 9 positions match TRBD1. J gave up 1 base and V 6 bases, and 7 bases lay outside the gene matches. This CDR3 is 15 amino acids long. Germline CDR1 MDHEN, CDR2 SYDVKM. The CDR3 region has the DNA TGTGCCAGCAGCCCGCCGGGACAGGGTTCCTACGAGCAGTACTTC. Translating gives CASSPPGQGSYEQYF.

This clone appeared once. The V call is TRBV5-1, the J call TRBJ2-1, with D possibly matching TRBD1 (5 bases). The CDR3 length is 12 residues. Trimming pared 4 bases from V and 10 bases from J, leaving 12 bases between. CDR1 is SGHRS and CDR2 is YFSETQ in the germline V gene. CDR3 sequence reads: CASSVIQGEQFF. The CDR3 DNA follows: TGCGCCAGCAGCGTGATCCAGGGAGAGCAGTTCTTC. The full variable domain, its missing parts supplied by reference TRBV5-1 and TRBJ2-1, is KAGVTQTPRYLIKTRGQQVTLSCSPISGHRSVSWYQQTPGQGLQFLFEYFSETQRNKGNFPGRFSGRQFSNSRSEMNVSTLELGDSALYLCASSVIQGEQFFGPGTRLTVL.

The rearrangement links TRBV6-5 to TRBJ1-1, with D uncertain. The CDR3 is 15 amino acids. The germline gives CDR1 MNHEY, CDR2 SVGAGI. The V end lost 0 bases, the J end lost 0 bases, and 8 bases lay between the germline ends. In DNA, the CDR3 is TGTGCCAGCAGTTACTCGCTAGATATGAACACTGAAGCTTTCTTT. Residues: CASSYSLDMNTEAFF.